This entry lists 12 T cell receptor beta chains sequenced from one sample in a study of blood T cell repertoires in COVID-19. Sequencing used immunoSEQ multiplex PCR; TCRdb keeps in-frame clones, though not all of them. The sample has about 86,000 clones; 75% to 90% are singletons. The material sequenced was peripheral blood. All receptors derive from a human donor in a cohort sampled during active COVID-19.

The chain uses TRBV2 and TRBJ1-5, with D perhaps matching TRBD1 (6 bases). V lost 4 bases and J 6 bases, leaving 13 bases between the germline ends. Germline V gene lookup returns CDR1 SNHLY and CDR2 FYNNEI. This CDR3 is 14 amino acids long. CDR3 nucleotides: TGTGCCAGCAGTGCTTCAGGGGCAGGTCAGCCCCAGCATTTT. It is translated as CASSASGAGQPQHF.

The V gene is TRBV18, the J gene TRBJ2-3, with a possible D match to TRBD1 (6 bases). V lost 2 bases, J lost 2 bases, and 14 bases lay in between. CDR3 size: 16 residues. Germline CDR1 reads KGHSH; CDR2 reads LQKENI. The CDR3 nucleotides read TGTGCCAGCTCACCAAGGGGGATTTCGGTCACAGATACGCAGTATTTT. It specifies CASSPRGISVTDTQYF.

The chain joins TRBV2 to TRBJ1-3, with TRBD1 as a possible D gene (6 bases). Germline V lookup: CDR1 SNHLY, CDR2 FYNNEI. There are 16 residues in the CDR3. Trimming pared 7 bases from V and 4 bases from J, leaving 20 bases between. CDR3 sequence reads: CASTLQGTLTGNTIYF. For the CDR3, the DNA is TGTGCCAGCACCCTACAGGGCACTCTCACAGGAAACACCATATATTTT.

CDR3 DNA: TGTGCCAGCAGGCCACCGACAGGGTTGGACACTGAAGCTTTCTTT. This translates into CASRPPTGLDTEAFF. The J gene is TRBJ1-1, the V gene TRBV28, with TRBD1 matching over 7 bases. Trimming cost V 6 bases and J 3 bases; bases outside gene matches: 10. CDR1 and CDR2 from the germline V gene are MDHEN and SYDVKM. The CDR3 loop spans 15 amino acids.

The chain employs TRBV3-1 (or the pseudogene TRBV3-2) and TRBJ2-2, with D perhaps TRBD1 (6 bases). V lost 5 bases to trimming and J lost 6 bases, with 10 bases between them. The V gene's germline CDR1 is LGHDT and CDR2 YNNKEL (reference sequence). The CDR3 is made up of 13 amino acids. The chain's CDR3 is CASSGQTPGELFF. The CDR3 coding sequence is TGTGCCAGCAGCGGACAGACTCCCGGGGAGCTGTTTTTT.

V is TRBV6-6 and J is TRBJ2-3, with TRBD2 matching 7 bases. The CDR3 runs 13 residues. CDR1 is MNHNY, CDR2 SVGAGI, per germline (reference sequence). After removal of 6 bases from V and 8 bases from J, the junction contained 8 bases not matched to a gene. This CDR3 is CASRGSREGTQYF. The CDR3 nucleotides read TGTGCCAGCAGAGGGAGCAGGGAGGGTACGCAGTATTTT.

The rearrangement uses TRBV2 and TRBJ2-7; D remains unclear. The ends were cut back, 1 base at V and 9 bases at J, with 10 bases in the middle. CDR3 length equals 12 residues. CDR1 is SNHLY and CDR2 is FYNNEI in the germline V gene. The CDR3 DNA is TGTGCCAGCAGTGAAGGACTTCTGGTGCAGTACTTC. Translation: CASSEGLLVQYF.

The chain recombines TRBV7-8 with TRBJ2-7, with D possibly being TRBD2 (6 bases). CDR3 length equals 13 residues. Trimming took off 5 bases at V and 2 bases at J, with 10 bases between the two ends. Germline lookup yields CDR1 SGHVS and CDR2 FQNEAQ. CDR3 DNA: TGTGCCAGCAGCCGGCGGGGCGCCTACGAGCAGTACTTC. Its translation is CASSRRGAYEQYF.

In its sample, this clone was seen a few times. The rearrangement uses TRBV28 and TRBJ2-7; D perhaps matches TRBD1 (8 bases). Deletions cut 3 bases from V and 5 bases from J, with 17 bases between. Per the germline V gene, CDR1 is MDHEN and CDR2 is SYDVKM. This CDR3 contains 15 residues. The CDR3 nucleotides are TGTGCCAGCAGTTTCCCTGGACAGGGAGGGGACGAGCAGTACTTC. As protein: CASSFPGQGGDEQYF.

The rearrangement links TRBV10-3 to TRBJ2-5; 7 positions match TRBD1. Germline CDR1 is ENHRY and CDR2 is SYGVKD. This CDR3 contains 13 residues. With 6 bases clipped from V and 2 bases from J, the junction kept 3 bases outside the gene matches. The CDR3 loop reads CAISPRGQETQYF. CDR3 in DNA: TGTGCCATCAGCCCCAGGGGGCAAGAGACCCAGTACTTC.

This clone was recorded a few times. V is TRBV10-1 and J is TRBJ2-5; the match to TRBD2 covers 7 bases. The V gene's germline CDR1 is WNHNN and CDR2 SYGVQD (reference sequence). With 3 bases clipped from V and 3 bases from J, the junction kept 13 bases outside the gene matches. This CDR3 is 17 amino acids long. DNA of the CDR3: TGCGCCAGCAGTGAAGGGTGGTCAACTAGCGCCAAAGAGACCCAGTACTTC. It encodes CASSEGWSTSAKETQYF.

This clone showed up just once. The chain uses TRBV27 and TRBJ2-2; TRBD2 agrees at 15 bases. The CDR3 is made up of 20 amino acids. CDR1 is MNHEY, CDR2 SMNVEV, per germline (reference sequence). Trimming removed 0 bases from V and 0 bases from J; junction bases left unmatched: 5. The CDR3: CASSLSAGLAGGPNTGELFF. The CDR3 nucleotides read TGTGCCAGCAGTTTATCGGCAGGACTAGCGGGAGGGCCGAACACCGGGGAGCTGTTTTTT.